These T cell receptor beta chains were read from a single sample in a study of Graves' ophthalmopathy and Graves' hyperthyroidism. MiXCR was run by TCRdb on the multiplex PCR reads, yielding one entry per CDR3 protein. This sample has hundreds of thousands of distinct CDR3 sequences; approximately 21% occur once, and the top ten carry roughly 7.4%. The source material was peripheral blood. These receptor sequences come from a young woman with stable Graves' hyperthyroidism. Some clones in this sample may be carry-over from other donors' samples. Both conserved end residues are trimmed from each CDR3. The size field is filled for only some rows; it gives once, few, many or a size class.

CDR3: ASSRGISKHGETQY
J: TRBJ2-5
V: TRBV19
size: many

CDR3: ASSQWTLNTGELF
J: TRBJ2-2
V: TRBV14
size: -

CDR3: ASSEGGSRPGWRGYT
J: TRBJ1-2
V: TRBV25-1
size: -

CDR3: AIWVIQGGMNTEAF
J: TRBJ1-1
V: TRBV27
size: -

CDR3: ASSLGTAYNQPQH
J: TRBJ1-5
V: TRBV7-8
size: many

CDR3: ASSYSWFYEQY
J: TRBJ2-7
V: TRBV6-5
size: many

CDR3: ASSSGTGPAWPLH
J: TRBJ1-6
V: TRBV11-1
size: -

CDR3: ASSYPEDPKNIQY
J: TRBJ2-4
V: TRBV6-5
size: -

CDR3: ASSPGDTTYEQY
J: TRBJ2-7
V: TRBV7-9
size: once

CDR3: ASSLRSGSLDTQY
J: TRBJ2-3
V: TRBV11-1
size: few

CDR3: ASSPKTASYEQY
J: TRBJ2-7
V: TRBV7-9
size: few

CDR3: ASSQDWTESPYGYT
J: TRBJ1-2
V: TRBV3-1
size: few

CDR3: ASSFWGGLRDTQY
J: TRBJ2-5
V: TRBV28
size: once

CDR3: ASSSPPGASSYEQY
J: TRBJ2-7
V: TRBV11-1
size: few

CDR3: ASSLHGGNTEAF
J: TRBJ1-1
V: TRBV6-5
size: many

CDR3: ASSMGQRNSPLH
J: TRBJ1-6
V: TRBV7-3
size: many

CDR3: ASSPRTGGNSGNTIY
J: TRBJ1-3
V: TRBV11-1
size: -

CDR3: ASNLMGANTEAF
J: TRBJ1-1
V: TRBV6-1
size: many

CDR3: ASRDLQGGGQPQH
J: TRBJ1-5
V: TRBV6-1
size: few

CDR3: ASSVGPRRGASTGELF
J: TRBJ2-2
V: TRBV9
size: -

CDR3: ASSFDPQPDGYT
J: TRBJ1-2
V: TRBV12-3/TRBV12-4
size: -

CDR3: ASTKQQSVTGELF
J: TRBJ2-2
V: TRBV19
size: -

CDR3: ASWGQGGPQETQY
J: TRBJ2-5
V: TRBV6-2/TRBV6-3
size: many

CDR3: SAREGQGIPLSENTEAF
J: TRBJ1-1
V: TRBV20-1
size: many

CDR3: ASSPPPANTGELF
J: TRBJ2-2
V: TRBV18
size: few

CDR3: ASSRPADQPQH
J: TRBJ1-5
V: TRBV4-1
size: few

CDR3: AWSKVALNTEAF
J: TRBJ1-1
V: TRBV30
size: many

CDR3: AASEGGIVYEQY
J: TRBJ2-7
V: TRBV2
size: few

CDR3: ASSREDGIYEQY
J: TRBJ2-7
V: TRBV12-3/TRBV12-4
size: -

CDR3: ASSPGVPGSQPQH
J: TRBJ1-5
V: TRBV27
size: -

CDR3: SVEEDTFRTEAF
J: TRBJ1-1
V: TRBV29-1
size: many

CDR3: SARENRGNTEAF
J: TRBJ1-1
V: TRBV20-1
size: many

CDR3: ATSRDSGTYEQY
J: TRBJ2-7
V: TRBV15
size: many

CDR3: ASSGYISNQPQH
J: TRBJ1-5
V: TRBV6-1
size: -

CDR3: ASRGDREEPYGYT
J: TRBJ1-2
V: TRBV19
size: many

CDR3: ATSRASSKETQY
J: TRBJ2-5
V: TRBV11-2
size: many

CDR3: SASPPGETSPGSSYEQY
J: TRBJ2-7
V: TRBV20-1
size: many

CDR3: ASSYLVQSYEQY
J: TRBJ2-7
V: TRBV6-2/TRBV6-3
size: many

CDR3: ASSLGTGSNSPLH
J: TRBJ1-6
V: TRBV5-6
size: many

CDR3: ASSSDRVDDQPQH
J: TRBJ1-5
V: TRBV6-2/TRBV6-3
size: -

CDR3: ASSRTGGSGYT
J: TRBJ1-2
V: TRBV6-1
size: many

CDR3: ASRNTGAGTEAF
J: TRBJ1-1
V: TRBV12-3/TRBV12-4
size: few

CDR3: ASSHETGGNSPLH
J: TRBJ1-6
V: TRBV11-2
size: many

CDR3: ASSQGGPTSGYEQY
J: TRBJ2-7
V: TRBV4-1
size: many

CDR3: ASSFLSSGASYEQY
J: TRBJ2-7
V: TRBV5-1
size: many

CDR3: ASSQDRGRGYGYT
J: TRBJ1-2
V: TRBV3-1
size: few

CDR3: ASSPGQGINQETQY
J: TRBJ2-5
V: TRBV10-1
size: -

CDR3: ASSYPGTVAQY
J: TRBJ2-5
V: TRBV6-2/TRBV6-3
size: -

CDR3: ASSLGGGWDNYGYT
J: TRBJ1-2
V: TRBV6-5
size: -

CDR3: ASLMANGAGQPQH
J: TRBJ1-5
V: TRBV6-1
size: many

CDR3: ASSVEGENQPQH
J: TRBJ1-5
V: TRBV28
size: -

CDR3: SVELAGGTRETQY
J: TRBJ2-5
V: TRBV29-1
size: few

CDR3: ASSELAGGTGELF
J: TRBJ2-2
V: TRBV6-1
size: many

CDR3: ASSPGPWAIMNTEAF
J: TRBJ1-1
V: TRBV18
size: few

CDR3: ASSLRTLAGGWYEQY
J: TRBJ2-7
V: TRBV11-2
size: many

CDR3: ASSTGTTTTNYGYT
J: TRBJ1-2
V: TRBV5-1
size: -